A single sample gave rise to the 26 T cell receptor beta chains below, sequenced in a study of PD-L1 blockade in urothelial cancer. Clones were sequenced by immunoSEQ multiplex PCR, and TCRdb holds only the in-frame ones, with some missing. The sample has about 120,000 clones; about 82% are singletons. As to time point: peripheral blood 6 weeks after treatment start. The sample here was PBMCs, taken around atezolizumab (anti-PD-L1) treatment. The receptors here all came from a man aged 50-59 years with urothelial cancer.

This clone was counted only a few times. V usage is TRBV7-9 and J usage is TRBJ1-6, with D hard to call. Germline CDR1 and CDR2: SEHNR and FQNEAQ (reference sequence). The V end lost 2 bases, the J end lost 6 bases, and 5 bases lay between the germline ends. The length of the CDR3 is 13 residues. This CDR3 reads CASSLTSNSPLHF. The CDR3 coding sequence is TGTGCCAGCAGCTTAACTAGTAATTCACCCCTCCACTTT.

V gene TRBV7-9 combines with J gene TRBJ2-1; a weak D match, TRBD2 (5 bases). Germline lookup yields CDR1 SEHNR and CDR2 FQNEAQ (reference sequence). The CDR3 spans 17 residues. V lost 1 base, J lost 4 bases, and 17 bases lay in between. DNA for the CDR3: TGTGCCAGCAGCTTAGTGACGGGAAATACTCAATACAATGAGCAGTTCTTC. Translating gives CASSLVTGNTQYNEQFF.

A note on this clone: A junction boundary mismatches the germline segment, possibly from a read error. V usage is TRBV2 and J usage is TRBJ1-2; D uncertain. Germline V gene sequence: CDR1 SNHLY, CDR2 FYNNEI. This CDR3 has 14 amino acids. DNA for the CDR3: TGTGCCAGCACTGAAGGACGGGTAGGCTATGGCTACACCTTC. Translation gives CASTEGRVGYGYTF.

The chain recombines TRBV2 with TRBJ1-5; maybe TRBD1 (5 bases). This CDR3 has 14 amino acids. The germline V and J ends were trimmed by 4 bases and 6 bases, with 13 bases remaining between them. Germline CDR1 SNHLY, CDR2 FYNNEI. CDR3 protein: CASSAAAGIQPQHF. DNA for the CDR3: TGTGCCAGCAGTGCAGCAGCAGGGATTCAGCCCCAGCATTTT. The whole variable domain, remainder taken from reference TRBV2 and TRBJ1-5, is EPEVTQTPSHQVTQMGQEVILRCVPISNHLYFYWYRQILGQKVEFLVSFYNNEISEKSEIFDDQFSVERPDGSNFTLKIRSTKLEDSAMYFCASSAAAGIQPQHFGDGTRLSIL.

The table lists this clone with a count of one. The V call is TRBV10-3, the J call TRBJ2-7; 7 positions match TRBD1. The V gene's germline CDR1 is ENHRY and CDR2 SYGVKD. Trimming cost V 6 bases and J 2 bases; bases outside gene matches: 4. CDR3 length equals 13 residues. CDR3 in amino acids: CAISQGQTYEQYF. DNA of the CDR3: TGTGCCATCAGCCAGGGACAGACCTACGAGCAGTACTTC.

The chain links TRBV27 to TRBJ1-1, with D perhaps matching TRBD1 (6 bases). Germline CDR1 and CDR2: MNHEY and SMNVEV (reference sequence). The CDR3 is 14 residues long. The ends were cut back, 5 bases at V and 5 bases at J, with 15 bases in the middle. Written as DNA, the CDR3 is TGTGCCAGCAGTGCAACCGGGACATGGACTGAAGCTTTCTTT. This encodes CASSATGTWTEAFF.

The V and J genes are TRBV27 and TRBJ1-2, with D possibly TRBD1 on 5 matching bases. V lost 5 bases, J lost 2 bases, and 12 bases lay in between. The CDR3 length is 14 residues. Germline CDR1 MNHEY, CDR2 SMNVEV (reference sequence). CDR3 amino acids: CASSPRQQNYGYTF. As DNA, the CDR3 is TGTGCCAGCAGTCCAAGACAGCAAAACTATGGCTACACCTTC.

The chain carries TRBV6-4 and TRBJ2-1, with 7 nucleotides matching TRBD2. The V gene's germline CDR1 is MRHNA and CDR2 SNTAGT. The trim removed 6 bases at V and 7 bases at J, leaving 9 bases unmatched. The CDR3 sequence is 14 residues long. Here the CDR3 reads CASSGTTGGNEQFF. In DNA form, the CDR3 reads TGTGCCAGCAGCGGGACTACCGGAGGTAATGAGCAGTTCTTC.

The chain couples TRBV6-1 to TRBJ2-5; TRBD1 aligns across 10 bases. V lost 4 bases and J lost 7; bases outside the gene matches: 9. Germline V gene lookup returns CDR1 MNHNS and CDR2 SASEGT. The CDR3 extends over 15 amino acids. The CDR3 sequence: CASSVGTGALGTQYF. CDR3 nucleotide sequence: TGTGCCAGCAGTGTCGGGACAGGGGCCTTGGGGACCCAGTACTTC.

The V and J genes are TRBV2 and TRBJ1-2; 8 bases map to TRBD1. This CDR3 is built from 12 residues. The junction had 4 bases not matched to a gene; V was cut back by 6 bases and J by 7 bases. Germline CDR1 is SNHLY and CDR2 is FYNNEI. CDR3 bases: TGTGCCAGCAGGGTGACAGGGGCTGGCTACACCTTC. It yields the protein CASRVTGAGYTF.

This chain connects TRBV18 to TRBJ1-2; D remains unclear. CDR1 is KGHSH, CDR2 LQKENI, per germline. There are 15 residues in the CDR3. Deletions cut 5 bases from V and 4 bases from J, with 17 bases between. The CDR3 region is CASSSTLGGGYGYTF. DNA for the CDR3: TGTGCCAGCTCATCTACACTCGGAGGTGGCTATGGCTACACCTTC.

This chain connects TRBV27 to TRBJ2-1, with D perhaps TRBD1 (5 bases). Germline V gene lookup returns CDR1 MNHEY and CDR2 SMNVEV (reference sequence). V lost 4 bases to trimming and J lost 3 bases, with 13 bases between them. This CDR3 spans 15 amino acids. The CDR3 sequence: CASSSIRDSYNEQFF. CDR3 DNA: TGTGCCAGCAGTTCAATCCGCGACAGCTACAATGAGCAGTTCTTC.

This chain uses TRBV7-9 with TRBJ2-7; D ambiguous. The length of the CDR3 is 11 residues. The germline V gene has CDR1 SEHNR and CDR2 FQNEAQ (reference sequence). Trimming took 5 bases from V and 2 from J, leaving 4 bases between them. Written as DNA, the CDR3 is TGTGCCAGCAGCCCCGCCTACGAGCAGTACTTC. Translation: CASSPAYEQYF.

This sequence joins TRBV11-3 and TRBJ2-2; a weak D match, TRBD1 (5 bases). This CDR3 is 14 amino acids long. CDR1 and CDR2 (germline): SGHNT, YENEEA. V lost 5 bases, J lost 2 bases, and 9 bases lay in between. CDR3 DNA sequence: TGTGCCAGCAGCCAGACAGAAAACACCGGGGAGCTGTTTTTT. Its protein product is CASSQTENTGELFF.

This clone has a handful of counts. This chain joins TRBV6-1 and TRBJ1-1, with D perhaps matching TRBD1 (5 bases). The CDR3 contains 13 residues. V was cut by 8 bases and J by 0 bases, with 10 bases left in between. The germline CDR1 and CDR2 sequences are MNHNS and SASEGT. DNA of the CDR3: TGTGCCAGCGCCTCGACAGTGAACACTGAAGCTTTCTTT. Translating gives CASASTVNTEAFF.

This chain connects TRBV7-9 to TRBJ2-1, with 8 nucleotides matching TRBD1. Per germline, CDR1 SEHNR and CDR2 FQNEAQ (reference sequence). The CDR3 totals 15 residues. The J segment lost 6 bases and the V segment lost 5 bases, leaving 9 bases of the junction unmatched. The chain's CDR3 is CASSPKGQVPNEQFF. As DNA, the CDR3 is TGTGCCAGCAGCCCGAAGGGACAGGTACCCAATGAGCAGTTCTTC.

This chain links TRBV27 with TRBJ2-7, with D perhaps matching TRBD1 (6 bases). The germline CDR1 and CDR2 sequences are MNHEY and SMNVEV (reference sequence). The CDR3 loop spans 14 amino acids. The ends were cut back, 11 bases at V and 1 base at J, with 18 bases in the middle. CDR3 residues: CALTIPGQSYEQYF. CDR3 nucleotide sequence: TGTGCCCTGACAATTCCGGGACAATCCTACGAGCAGTACTTC.

The genes are TRBV6-1 and TRBJ2-5; a weak D match, TRBD2 (7 bases). The CDR3 is made up of 14 amino acids. Trimming cost V 11 bases and J 5 bases, with 21 bases left between them. CDR1 is MNHNS, CDR2 SASEGT, per germline. For the CDR3, the DNA is TGTGCCGGGGGCCGCGGAACAGCGGGGGAGACCCAGTACTTC. This translates into CAGGRGTAGETQYF.

The chain combines TRBV5-6 with TRBJ2-2, with D unclear. The CDR3 has 14 residues. With 1 base removed from V and 3 bases from J, the gap between germline ends came to 7 bases. The germline V gene has CDR1 SGHDT and CDR2 YYEEEE. CDR3 sequence: CASSLSRYTGELFF. The CDR3 DNA reads as TGTGCCAGCAGCTTGTCCAGGTACACCGGGGAGCTGTTTTTT. Using reference TRBV5-6 and TRBJ2-2 for the parts outside the CDR3, the full variable domain is DAGVTQSPTHLIKTRGQQVTLRCSPKSGHDTVSWYQQALGQGPQFIFQYYEEEERQRGNFPDRFSGHQFPNYSSELNVNALLLGDSALYLCASSLSRYTGELFFGEGSRLTVL.

CDR3 loop: CASSPIGGFDSPLHF. The CDR3 bases are TGTGCCAGCTCACCTATCGGAGGGTTTGATTCACCCCTCCACTTT. V is TRBV18 and J is TRBJ1-6; D not certain. The germline V and J ends were trimmed by 3 bases and 8 bases, with 14 bases remaining between them. The CDR3 covers 15 residues. CDR1 and CDR2 (germline): KGHSH, LQKENI. Looking up the rest from reference TRBV18 and TRBJ1-6 gives the full variable domain: NAGVMQNPRHLVRRRGQEARLRCSPMKGHSHVYWYRQLPEEGLKFMVYLQKENIIDESGMPKERFSAEFPKEGPSILRIQQVVRGDSAAYFCASSPIGGFDSPLHFGNGTRLTVT.

This clone was found once. The gene calls are TRBV28 and TRBJ2-5; 12 positions agree with TRBD2. Germline CDR1 MDHEN, CDR2 SYDVKM. This CDR3 has 13 residues. V trimming: 8 bases; J trimming: 6 bases; junction bases outside the gene matches: 4. CDR3 sequence: CASLAGGPKTQYF. CDR3 in DNA: TGTGCCAGCCTAGCGGGAGGGCCCAAGACCCAGTACTTC.

This sequence joins TRBV27 and TRBJ2-7, with 10 positions matching TRBD2. With 8 bases clipped from V and 2 bases from J, the junction kept 6 bases outside the gene matches. The CDR3 contains 14 residues. Germline-derived CDR1 and CDR2 are MNHEY and SMNVEV (reference sequence). Here the CDR3 reads CASGKAGGAYEQYF. DNA for the CDR3: TGTGCCAGCGGAAAAGCGGGAGGGGCCTACGAGCAGTACTTC.

V gene TRBV19 combines with J gene TRBJ1-6; TRBD1 is a possible D gene (6 bases). Trimming removed 6 bases from V and 7 bases from J, with 22 bases in between. CDR1 and CDR2 from the germline V gene are LNHDA and SQIVND (reference sequence). CDR3 length: 17 amino acids. CDR3 sequence reads: CASSSTRGGPGNSPLHF. As DNA, the CDR3 is TGTGCCAGTAGCTCAACCCGCGGGGGGCCGGGGAATTCACCCCTCCACTTT. Together with reference TRBV19 and TRBJ1-6, the CDR3 gives the full variable domain: DGGITQSPKYLFRKEGQNVTLSCEQNLNHDAMYWYRQDPGQGLRLIYYSQIVNDFQKGDIAEGYSVSREKKESFPLTVTSAQKNPTAFYLCASSSTRGGPGNSPLHFGNGTRLTVT.

V gene TRBV15 combines with J gene TRBJ2-7, with 7 bases lining up with TRBD2. CDR1 LNHNV and CDR2 YYDKDF come from the germline V gene (reference sequence). V trimming: 5 bases; J trimming: 7 bases; junction bases outside the gene matches: 11. This CDR3 comprises 14 residues. CDR3 region: CATSSPGEGWEQYF. In nucleotides, the CDR3 is TGTGCCACCAGCTCTCCCGGGGAGGGGTGGGAGCAGTACTTC.

The CDR3 sequence is CASSYDRNYGYTF. DNA for the CDR3: TGCGCCAGCAGCTACGACAGGAACTATGGCTACACCTTC. This chain uses TRBV5-1 with TRBJ1-2; D may be TRBD1 (6 bases). V was cut by 3 bases and J by 2 bases, with 8 bases left in between. The CDR3 contains 13 residues. Germline V CDR1 and CDR2: SGHRS, YFSETQ.

The gene calls are TRBV7-2 and TRBJ2-7; 8 nucleotides agree with TRBD1. J lost 7 bases, V lost 6 bases, and 14 bases had no gene match. Germline CDR1 SGHTA, CDR2 FQGNSA. The CDR3 totals 15 residues. This chain's CDR3 is CASRKPGQGAGEQYF. In DNA, the CDR3 is TGTGCCAGCAGAAAACCAGGGCAGGGGGCGGGGGAGCAGTACTTC.